The source of this TCR beta chain is a study of blood T cell repertoires in COVID-19. About the study: Acute-phase and convalescent COVID-19 samples originated in the United States, Italy and Spain. PBMCs, B-cell-depleted T cells, or T cells were the source of the cDNA or gDNA that made up the material.

In the original analysis: Estimation of nucleated cell counts relied on the amplification of reference gene primers. This table comes from immunoSEQ multiplex PCR, and its TCRdb copy is limited to in-frame clones, with some not included. The V and J calls and clone size were taken over from that table, and D and trimming were inferred from the DNA. The data contain about 55,000 clones, approximately 80% of them singletons. Germline V CDR1 and CDR2: MNHEY, SVGAGI. V shed 4 bases and J shed 6 bases, with 9 bases lying between them. The CDR3 is made up of 12 amino acids. This sequence joins TRBV6-5 and TRBJ1-2; possible D gene TRBD1, 5 bases. The specimen sequenced was peripheral blood. The clonotype originates from a man older than 75 with COVID-19, enrolled during active disease. In DNA, the CDR3 is TGTGCCAGCAGTTTTGGGGGGAATGGCTACACCTTC. As protein: CASSFGGNGYTF.